Shown below are 16 T cell receptor beta chains from a single sample sequenced in a study of T cell repertoires and Cas9 in healthy adults. Libraries were prepared by immunoSEQ multiplex PCR; TCRdb keeps only in-frame clonotypes and omits some of them. This sample has about 15,000 clones, with approximately 89% found just once. Source material: Tregs (CD4+, CD25+, CD127-, CD137-, CD154-) from PBMCs; culture status not recorded. Receptors originate from a human donor in good health.

The chain is built from TRBV10-3 and TRBJ2-1, with D possibly matching TRBD2 (5 bases). Germline-derived CDR1 and CDR2 are ENHRY and SYGVKD. V lost 8 bases to trimming and J lost 7 bases, with 12 bases between them. There are 12 residues in the CDR3. CDR3 protein: CAIAKGGNEQFF. The CDR3 nucleotides read TGTGCCATCGCTAAAGGAGGTAATGAGCAGTTCTTC.

The rearrangement uses TRBV12-2 and TRBJ2-7. TRBV12-2 is marked as a pseudogene. The CDR3 has 10 amino acids. CDR3 protein: CASRLYEQYV. The CDR3 bases are TGTGCAAGTCGCTTGTACGAGCAGTACGTC.

This clone was seen a single time. The rearrangement joins TRBV2 to TRBJ1-2; 10 bases align to TRBD1. Trimming cost V 6 bases and J 5 bases; bases outside gene matches: 9. This CDR3 is 15 amino acids long. CDR1 SNHLY and CDR2 FYNNEI come from the germline V gene. CDR3 sequence reads: CASRPTGGESYGYTF. DNA of the CDR3: TGTGCCAGCAGGCCGACAGGGGGCGAGAGTTATGGCTACACCTTC.

The J gene is TRBJ2-4, the V gene TRBV10-3; D tentatively fits TRBD1 or TRBD2 (6 bases each). This CDR3 comprises 13 residues. Trimming cost V 7 bases and J 7 bases, with 14 bases left between them. CDR1 is ENHRY and CDR2 is SYGVKD in the germline V gene. The DNA of the CDR3 is TGTGCCATCAAGGGGGGCGCCGGGAACATTCAGTACTTC. Translated: CAIKGGAGNIQYF.

There are a few counts of this clone. The rearrangement joins TRBV5-4 to TRBJ2-5, with a tentative D call TRBD2 (6 bases). Germline loops: CDR1 SGHNT, CDR2 YYREEE (reference sequence). There are 15 residues in the CDR3. V shed 1 base and J shed 0 bases, with 10 bases lying between them. For the CDR3, the DNA is TGTGCCAGCAGCTTGTTCGGAGGGTACCAAGAGACCCAGTACTTC. Amino acids: CASSLFGGYQETQYF.

This chain uses TRBV9 with TRBJ2-3; 12 nucleotides align to TRBD2. The germline CDR1 and CDR2 sequences are SGDLS and YYNGEE. This CDR3 has 16 residues. Losses at the gene ends were 0 bases for V and 4 bases for J; bases not matched to a gene: 3. The CDR3 spells CASSVETSGGPDTQYF. The CDR3 coding sequence is TGTGCCAGCAGCGTAGAGACTAGCGGGGGTCCAGATACGCAGTATTTT.

The chain couples TRBV29-1 to TRBJ2-7; D might be TRBD1 (5 bases). Between the trimmed V and J ends, which lost 0 bases and 7 bases, there was a span of 10 bases. The CDR3 contains 12 residues. CDR1 is SQVTM and CDR2 is ANQGSEA in the germline V gene. The CDR3 protein is CSVEEPGREQYF. The CDR3 DNA follows: TGCAGCGTTGAAGAGCCAGGGCGGGAGCAGTACTTC.

J is TRBJ1-1 and V is TRBV2; no reliable D call. Germline V CDR1 and CDR2: SNHLY, FYNNEI. The CDR3 covers 18 residues. V was clipped by 2 bases and J by 1 base, with 20 bases between them. CDR3 nucleotide sequence: TGTGCCAGCAGTGAAATTACGATGTCGGCCCTTCAGAACACTGAAGCTTTCTTT. Its translation is CASSEITMSALQNTEAFF.

A single count supports this clone. The V and J genes are TRBV28 and TRBJ1-2; D might be TRBD1 (5 bases). V shed 3 bases and J shed 7 bases, with 6 bases lying between them. Germline V gives CDR1 MDHEN, CDR2 SYDVKM. The CDR3 is made up of 11 amino acids. CDR3 sequence reads: CASSFGGGYTF. The CDR3 DNA is TGTGCCAGCAGTTTCGGGGGTGGCTACACCTTC.

The gene calls are TRBV29-1 and TRBJ1-4; possible D gene TRBD1, 6 bases. CDR1 and CDR2 from the germline V gene are SQVTM and ANQGSEA. This CDR3 comprises 15 residues. Trimming stripped 2 bases from V and 3 bases from J, with 13 bases between. In DNA form, the CDR3 reads TGCAGCGTTGAAAGGATGACAGGATCTAATGAAAAACTGTTTTTT. Translated, it gives CSVERMTGSNEKLFF.

This clone occurred once. The gene calls are TRBV5-4 and TRBJ1-2; TRBD1 might be the D (6 bases). Trimming left V 3 bases short and J 2 bases short, with 8 bases between. The CDR3 is made up of 13 amino acids. Germline CDR1 is SGHNT and CDR2 is YYREEE (reference sequence). CDR3 region: CASSWGRNYGYTF. The CDR3 coding sequence is TGTGCCAGCAGCTGGGGGCGGAACTATGGCTACACCTTC.

This clone was picked up one time. This CDR3 reads CASSYNQPQHF. CDR3 coding DNA: TGTGCCAGCAGCTACAATCAGCCCCAGCATTTT. V usage is TRBV14 and J usage is TRBJ1-5, with unresolved D. V was cut by 5 bases and J by 3 bases, with 2 bases left in between. CDR1 is SGHDN, CDR2 FVKESK, per germline. CDR3 size: 11 residues. The entire variable domain, with the rest obtained from reference TRBV14 and TRBJ1-5, is as follows: EAGVTQFPSHSVIEKGQTVTLRCDPISGHDNLYWYRRVMGKEIKFLLHFVKESKQDESGMPNNRFLAERTGGTYSTLKVQPAELEDSGVYFCASSYNQPQHFGDGTRLSIL.

The chain uses TRBV9 and TRBJ2-2; D is possibly TRBD1 (5 bases). Germline V gene data show CDR1 as SGDLS and CDR2 as YYNGEE. The CDR3 has 17 amino acids. The V end was cut by 0 bases, the J end by 1 base, with 13 bases between. CDR3: CASSVASAGQNTGELFF. For the CDR3, the DNA is TGTGCCAGCAGCGTAGCGTCGGCAGGGCAGAACACCGGGGAGCTGTTTTTT.

The CDR3 DNA reads TGTGCCAGCAGTTTAGAGGGGATGGGTCAGCCCCAGCATTTT. Its protein is CASSLEGMGQPQHF. The gene calls are TRBV27 and TRBJ1-5; maybe TRBD1 (5 bases). Germline CDR1 is MNHEY and CDR2 is SMNVEV (reference sequence). V was pared by 2 bases and J by 6 bases, with 11 bases between. The CDR3 has 14 residues.

This clone was seen more than once but under ten times. This chain uses TRBV10-3 with TRBJ2-7; 7 positions agree with TRBD2. CDR3 size: 12 residues. The germline V gene encodes CDR1 ENHRY and CDR2 SYGVKD. Trimming took 7 bases from V and 0 from J; bases not matched to a gene: 0. The DNA of the CDR3 is TGTGCCATCACTAGCGGCTCCTACGAGCAGTACTTC. Protein: CAITSGSYEQYF.

This clone showed up just once. The chain carries TRBV4-3 and TRBJ2-5; TRBD1 matches at 7 bases. The DNA end favors TRBJ2-7, so the J call may be wrong. The CDR3 has 15 residues. CDR1 is LGHNA, CDR2 YSLEER, per germline. In DNA form, the CDR3 reads TGCGCCAGCAGCCCCGTCGCCAGGGGGTACTACGAGCAGTACTTC. Its translation is CASSPVARGYYEQYF.